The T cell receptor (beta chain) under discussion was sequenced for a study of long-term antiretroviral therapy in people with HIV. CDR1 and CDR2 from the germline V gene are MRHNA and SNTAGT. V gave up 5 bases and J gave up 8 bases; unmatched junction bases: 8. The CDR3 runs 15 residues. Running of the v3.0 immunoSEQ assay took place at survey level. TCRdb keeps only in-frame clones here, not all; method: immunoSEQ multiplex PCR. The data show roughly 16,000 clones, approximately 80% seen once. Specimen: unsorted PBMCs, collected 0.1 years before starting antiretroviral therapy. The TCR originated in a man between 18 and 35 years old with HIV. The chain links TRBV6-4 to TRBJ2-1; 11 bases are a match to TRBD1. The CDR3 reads CASSPGQGGFDEQFF. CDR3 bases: TGTGCCAGCAGTCCGGGACAGGGGGGGTTCGATGAGCAGTTCTTC.